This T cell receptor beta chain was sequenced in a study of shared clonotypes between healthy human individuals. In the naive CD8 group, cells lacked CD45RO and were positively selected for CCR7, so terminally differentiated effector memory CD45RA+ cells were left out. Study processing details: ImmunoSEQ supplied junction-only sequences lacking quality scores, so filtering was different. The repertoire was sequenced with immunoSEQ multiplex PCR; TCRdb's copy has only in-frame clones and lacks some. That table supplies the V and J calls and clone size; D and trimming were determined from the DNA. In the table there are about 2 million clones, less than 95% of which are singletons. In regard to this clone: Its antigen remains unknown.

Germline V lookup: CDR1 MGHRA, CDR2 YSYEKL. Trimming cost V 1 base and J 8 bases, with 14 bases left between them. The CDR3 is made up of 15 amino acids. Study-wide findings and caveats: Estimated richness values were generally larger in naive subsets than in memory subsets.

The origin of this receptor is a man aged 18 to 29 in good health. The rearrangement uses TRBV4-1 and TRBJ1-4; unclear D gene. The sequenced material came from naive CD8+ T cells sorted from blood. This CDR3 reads CASSQVGLIREKLFF. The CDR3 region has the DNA TGCGCCAGCAGCCAAGTAGGGCTAATTCGGGAAAAACTGTTTTTT.